This T cell receptor beta chain was retrieved from a study of T-cell memory formation after mild COVID-19. This CDR3 region has 15 residues. V shed 2 bases and J 4 bases; nucleotides not matched to a gene: 7. TCRdb called the 5' RACE reads again in MiXCR, with one record for every CDR3 protein. The top ten hold roughly 27% of the sample, which has about 110,000 distinct CDR3 sequences, approximately 13% seen once. The gene calls are TRBV12-3 or TRBV12-4 and TRBJ1-2, with TRBD1 identical over 7 bases. The sequence was collected from an adult woman who had mild COVID-19 (a few samples of this study predate the infection). Cell type and time point are not known. The sequencing sample was made of PBMCs or a T cell subset sorted from them (not recorded which). The CDR3 nucleotides read TGTGCCAGCAGTTTAACGCCAGGGGGGCTCTATGGCTACACCTTC. This encodes CASSLTPGGLYGYTF.